This is a list of T cell receptor beta chains from one sample in a study of cytomegalovirus exposure and HLA in healthy donors. Assay used: immunoSEQ multiplex PCR; TCRdb lists only in-frame clones, some missing. Of fewer than 120,000 clones listed, nearly 80% are singletons. Sequencing was performed on PBMCs. The receptors shown here come from a woman aged 25 to 39 in good health and CMV-seronegative. The CDR3 runs from the conserved cysteine through the conserved F or W. Each record gives: V gene, J gene, D gene, clone size, CDR3 DNA, CDR3 protein. A D gene is named only where the DNA matches it firmly. Clone size, where shown, is once, few, many, or a class for clones that have expanded.

v_gene: TRBV19
j_gene: TRBJ2-1
d_gene: TRBD2
abundance: NA
CDR3nt: TGTGCCAGTAGCAAACGACCGGGACTAGCGGGAGGGAGATCCTACAATGAGCAGTTCTTC
CDR3aa: CASSKRPGLAGGRSYNEQFF

v_gene: TRBV11-3
j_gene: TRBJ2-7
d_gene: NA
abundance: NA
CDR3nt: TGTGCCAGCAGCTTAGTCGAGCGTAAGACCAGATGTTATCCCTACGAGCAGTACTTC
CDR3aa: CASSLVERKTRCYPYEQYF

v_gene: TRBV30
j_gene: TRBJ2-1
d_gene: TRBD2
abundance: NA
CDR3nt: TGTGCCAGTAGCGGGGGGTACAATGAGCAGTTCTTC
CDR3aa: CASSGGYNEQFF

v_gene: TRBV19
j_gene: TRBJ2-1
d_gene: NA
abundance: NA
CDR3nt: TGTGCCAGCGGCTTAGCCCATTACAATGAGCAGTTCTTC
CDR3aa: CASGLAHYNEQFF

v_gene: TRBV5-4
j_gene: TRBJ2-3
d_gene: NA
abundance: NA
CDR3nt: TGTGCCAGCAGCTTGGATTATTTAGCGGTCGGGCCAGATACGCAGTATTTT
CDR3aa: CASSLDYLAVGPDTQYF

v_gene: TRBV6-1
j_gene: TRBJ2-1
d_gene: TRBD2
abundance: NA
CDR3nt: TGTGCCAGCAGTGAATTCGCTAGCGGGAGTTCCTACAATGAGCAGTTCTTC
CDR3aa: CASSEFASGSSYNEQFF

v_gene: TRBV6-5
j_gene: TRBJ2-3
d_gene: TRBD2
abundance: NA
CDR3nt: TGTGCCAGCAGTAATAGCGGGGGCTTCACAGATACGCAGTATTTT
CDR3aa: CASSNSGGFTDTQYF

v_gene: TRBV7-9
j_gene: TRBJ1-4
d_gene: NA
abundance: NA
CDR3nt: TGTGCCAGCAGTTCTGACGCGGGGGATGAAAAACTGTTTTTT
CDR3aa: CASSSDAGDEKLFF

v_gene: TRBV12-5
j_gene: TRBJ1-6
d_gene: NA
abundance: NA
CDR3nt: TGTGCTAGTGGTTTGGTAATTTTCGCTGAGGGCAAAGGTAATTCACCCCTCCACTTT
CDR3aa: CASGLVIFAEGKGNSPLHF

v_gene: TRBV30
j_gene: TRBJ2-3
d_gene: TRBD1
abundance: NA
CDR3nt: TGTGCCTCCGGGACAGTAGCAGATACGCAGTATTTT
CDR3aa: CASGTVADTQYF

v_gene: TRBV9
j_gene: TRBJ1-2
d_gene: NA
abundance: NA
CDR3nt: TGTGCCAGCAGCGAACAGGGCGCCTCTAACTATGGCTACACCTTC
CDR3aa: CASSEQGASNYGYTF

v_gene: TRBV6-1
j_gene: TRBJ2-7
d_gene: TRBD1
abundance: once
CDR3nt: TGTGCCAGCAGTGAAGGGGACAGGGAGTTGGACGAGCAGTACTTC
CDR3aa: CASSEGDRELDEQYF

v_gene: TRBV4-2
j_gene: TRBJ1-6
d_gene: TRBD1
abundance: NA
CDR3nt: TGTGCCAGCAGCCAAGCTGGGACAGGGGTTAATTCACCCCTCCACTTT
CDR3aa: CASSQAGTGVNSPLHF

v_gene: TRBV9
j_gene: TRBJ2-2
d_gene: TRBD1
abundance: NA
CDR3nt: TGTGCCAGCAGCGCGTCGACAGGGAAGATCGCCGGGGAGCTGTTTTTT
CDR3aa: CASSASTGKIAGELFF

v_gene: TRBV7-8
j_gene: TRBJ1-2
d_gene: NA
abundance: NA
CDR3nt: TGTGCCAGCAGCACAACTAACTATGGCTACACCTTC
CDR3aa: CASSTTNYGYTF

v_gene: TRBV18
j_gene: TRBJ2-7
d_gene: NA
abundance: NA
CDR3nt: TGTGCCAGCTCGACTCAATACGAGCAGTACTTC
CDR3aa: CASSTQYEQYF

v_gene: TRBV27
j_gene: TRBJ2-7
d_gene: TRBD1
abundance: NA
CDR3nt: TGTGCCAGCAGTTCCCGGGACAGGGTTACCTACGAGCAGTACTTC
CDR3aa: CASSSRDRVTYEQYF

v_gene: TRBV19
j_gene: TRBJ1-5
d_gene: NA
abundance: NA
CDR3nt: TGTGCCAGTAAGACAGGAAATCAGCCCCAGCATTTT
CDR3aa: CASKTGNQPQHF

v_gene: TRBV2
j_gene: TRBJ2-5
d_gene: NA
abundance: NA
CDR3nt: TGTGCCAGCACCTTAGGGGGGACCCAGTACTTC
CDR3aa: CASTLGGTQYF

v_gene: TRBV2
j_gene: TRBJ1-4
d_gene: TRBD1
abundance: few
CDR3nt: TGTGCCAGCAGCGAAGGACAGGCAACTAATGAAAAACTGTTTTTT
CDR3aa: CASSEGQATNEKLFF

v_gene: TRBV28
j_gene: TRBJ2-7
d_gene: TRBD2
abundance: NA
CDR3nt: TGTGCCAGCAGTTCCGGACTAGCGGGTCACTTC
CDR3aa: CASSSGLAGHF